Listed below are T cell receptor beta chains from one sample, sequenced in a study of T cell responses to AZD1222 COVID-19 vaccine. Assay used: immunoSEQ multiplex PCR; TCRdb lists only in-frame clones, some missing. The sample carries 100,000 or so clones, 89% recorded once. Material: peripheral blood, obtained 28 days after the second AZD1222 dose. Receptor source: an adult who received the AZD1222 COVID-19 vaccine. Each CDR3 is given with its conserved first and last residue. The D gene is left open where the match is weak. Clone size is not always given. Where it is, it says once, few, many or a class for expanded clones.

CDR3nt: TGTGCCAGCAGTTACTTCGGGGGAGTGTCCACCGGGGAGCTGTTTTTT
CDR3aa: CASSYFGGVSTGELFF
abundance: -
j_gene: TRBJ2-2
d_gene: -
v_gene: TRBV6-5

CDR3nt: TGTGCCAGCAGCTTAAGGAAGGGTATGGATTCACCCCTCCACTTT
CDR3aa: CASSLRKGMDSPLHF
abundance: -
j_gene: TRBJ1-6
d_gene: -
v_gene: TRBV7-2

CDR3nt: TGTGCCACCCGTGGCAACGGGTTGGGTGGTGAAGCTTTCTTT
CDR3aa: CATRGNGLGGEAFF
abundance: -
j_gene: TRBJ1-1
d_gene: -
v_gene: TRBV3-1/TRBV3-2

CDR3nt: TGCAGCGTTGATCTAAGGGGACAGGGGGTTACTAACTATGGCTACACCTTC
CDR3aa: CSVDLRGQGVTNYGYTF
abundance: -
j_gene: TRBJ1-2
d_gene: TRBD1
v_gene: TRBV29-1

CDR3nt: TGTGCCAGCAGTCCGGACAGGCCCCGTTCACCCCTCCACTTT
CDR3aa: CASSPDRPRSPLHF
abundance: -
j_gene: TRBJ1-6
d_gene: TRBD1
v_gene: TRBV6-5

CDR3nt: TGTGCCAGCAGCGTAACCCCGAACACCCTTAATTCACCCCTCCACTTT
CDR3aa: CASSVTPNTLNSPLHF
abundance: -
j_gene: TRBJ1-6
d_gene: -
v_gene: TRBV9

CDR3nt: TGTGCCAGCAGTGACCCCCGGGGGGATTCCTACAATGAGCAGTTCTTC
CDR3aa: CASSDPRGDSYNEQFF
abundance: -
j_gene: TRBJ2-1
d_gene: TRBD2
v_gene: TRBV28

CDR3nt: TGTGCCAGCAGAAAAGGACAGTCGAACACTGAAGCTTTCTTT
CDR3aa: CASRKGQSNTEAFF
abundance: -
j_gene: TRBJ1-1
d_gene: -
v_gene: TRBV27

CDR3nt: TGTGCCAGCTCACCTCCCCAATCTCAGCCTGGTACGCAGTATTTT
CDR3aa: CASSPPQSQPGTQYF
abundance: -
j_gene: TRBJ2-3
d_gene: -
v_gene: TRBV18

CDR3nt: TGTGCCTGGACTGCTGGATACACAGATACGCAGTATTTT
CDR3aa: CAWTAGYTDTQYF
abundance: -
j_gene: TRBJ2-3
d_gene: -
v_gene: TRBV30

CDR3nt: TGTGCCAGCAGTTTACGGGGACAGCGGAAGCAGTACTTC
CDR3aa: CASSLRGQRKQYF
abundance: once
j_gene: TRBJ2-7
d_gene: TRBD1
v_gene: TRBV12-3/TRBV12-4

CDR3nt: TGTGCCAGCAGCTTAGCACTAGCCGCGATTGAGACAGATACGCAGTATTTT
CDR3aa: CASSLALAAIETDTQYF
abundance: -
j_gene: TRBJ2-3
d_gene: -
v_gene: TRBV7-9

CDR3nt: TGTGCCAGCAGTTTGCCCGGGACGCTTGCCTACGAGCAGTACTTC
CDR3aa: CASSLPGTLAYEQYF
abundance: -
j_gene: TRBJ2-7
d_gene: -
v_gene: TRBV28

CDR3nt: TGTGCCAGCAGTTACACCCGGGACAGGGGTGACGAGCAGTACTTC
CDR3aa: CASSYTRDRGDEQYF
abundance: -
j_gene: TRBJ2-7
d_gene: TRBD1
v_gene: TRBV6-5

CDR3nt: TGTGCCAGCAGCTTAGGCGAGAACACTGAAGCTTTCTTT
CDR3aa: CASSLGENTEAFF
abundance: -
j_gene: TRBJ1-1
d_gene: -
v_gene: TRBV11-3

CDR3nt: TGTGCCAGCAGACCAGGGGGGGCCAGCCTCACCGGGGAGCTGTTTTTT
CDR3aa: CASRPGGASLTGELFF
abundance: -
j_gene: TRBJ2-2
d_gene: -
v_gene: TRBV27

CDR3nt: TGTGCCAGCAGACGGGGGACAGGGGTCACGGGCGGGGAGTACTTC
CDR3aa: CASRRGTGVTGGEYF
abundance: -
j_gene: TRBJ2-7
d_gene: TRBD1
v_gene: TRBV28

CDR3nt: TGTGCCAGCTCACCCTTTGACAGGTTCAGCTCTGGGGCCAACGTCCTGACTTTC
CDR3aa: CASSPFDRFSSGANVLTF
abundance: -
j_gene: TRBJ2-6
d_gene: -
v_gene: TRBV18

CDR3nt: TGCGCCAGCAGCCAAGAAAAGTGGACCGTCTACGAGCAGTACTTC
CDR3aa: CASSQEKWTVYEQYF
abundance: -
j_gene: TRBJ2-7
d_gene: -
v_gene: TRBV4-3

CDR3nt: TGTGCCAGCAGCTTAGGACTAGCGGGAGTTGGAACCGGGGAGCTGTTTTTT
CDR3aa: CASSLGLAGVGTGELFF
abundance: -
j_gene: TRBJ2-2
d_gene: TRBD2
v_gene: TRBV7-2

CDR3nt: TGCAGCGTTGGCACCAGGGGAGGCTACACCTTC
CDR3aa: CSVGTRGGYTF
abundance: -
j_gene: TRBJ1-2
d_gene: -
v_gene: TRBV29-1

CDR3nt: TGCGCCAGCAGCTTGGGGACTAGCGGGAGCACAGATACGCAGTATTTT
CDR3aa: CASSLGTSGSTDTQYF
abundance: -
j_gene: TRBJ2-3
d_gene: TRBD2
v_gene: TRBV5-1

CDR3nt: TGTGCCAGCAAGTGGACAGGGAGGCAGCCCCAGCATTTT
CDR3aa: CASKWTGRQPQHF
abundance: -
j_gene: TRBJ1-5
d_gene: TRBD1
v_gene: TRBV6-5

CDR3nt: TGTGCCAGCAGCTTGGGACTTTACTACGAGCAGTACTTC
CDR3aa: CASSLGLYYEQYF
abundance: -
j_gene: TRBJ2-7
d_gene: -
v_gene: TRBV7-2

CDR3nt: TGTGCCACCAGTGACCGCAGGGGGGTAGCGGGGCCCGTTGGCACAGATACGCAGTATTTT
CDR3aa: CATSDRRGVAGPVGTDTQYF
abundance: few
j_gene: TRBJ2-3
d_gene: -
v_gene: TRBV24-1

CDR3nt: TGTGCCAGCAGTTTCCGGGACAGGGGAGGCAATCAGCCCCAGCATTTT
CDR3aa: CASSFRDRGGNQPQHF
abundance: -
j_gene: TRBJ1-5
d_gene: TRBD1
v_gene: TRBV28

CDR3nt: TGTGCCAGCTCGGGGTCCGGAGATACGCAGTATTTT
CDR3aa: CASSGSGDTQYF
abundance: few
j_gene: TRBJ2-3
d_gene: -
v_gene: TRBV18

CDR3nt: TGTGCCAGCAGCTTCTCCGGACTAGTTGAGACCCAGTACTTC
CDR3aa: CASSFSGLVETQYF
abundance: -
j_gene: TRBJ2-5
d_gene: TRBD2
v_gene: TRBV7-2

CDR3nt: TGTGCCAGTAGTATAGCAACTAGCTACGAGCAGTACTTC
CDR3aa: CASSIATSYEQYF
abundance: -
j_gene: TRBJ2-7
d_gene: -
v_gene: TRBV19

CDR3nt: TGTGCCAGCAGTCCCGACAGGGGATCCGAAAAACTGTTTTTT
CDR3aa: CASSPDRGSEKLFF
abundance: -
j_gene: TRBJ1-4
d_gene: TRBD1
v_gene: TRBV6-5

CDR3nt: TGTGCCAGCGTAAGGGGCTTGGAGACCCAGTACTTC
CDR3aa: CASVRGLETQYF
abundance: -
j_gene: TRBJ2-5
d_gene: -
v_gene: TRBV2

CDR3nt: TGTGCCAGCAGCGTAGATAGCGGCGCTTACAATGAGCAGTTCTTC
CDR3aa: CASSVDSGAYNEQFF
abundance: -
j_gene: TRBJ2-1
d_gene: -
v_gene: TRBV9

CDR3nt: TGTGCCAGCACCCCCCTATCGGCCAAACCTTCCTACGAGCAGTACTTC
CDR3aa: CASTPLSAKPSYEQYF
abundance: -
j_gene: TRBJ2-7
d_gene: -
v_gene: TRBV7-8

CDR3nt: TGTGCCAGCAGCCCAACTCCTGGGACTAGTTATTACAATGAGCAGTTCTTC
CDR3aa: CASSPTPGTSYYNEQFF
abundance: -
j_gene: TRBJ2-1
d_gene: TRBD2
v_gene: TRBV4-2

CDR3nt: TGCGCCAGCAGCGCTGGACAGGGAAGGGGCACTGAAGCTTTCTTT
CDR3aa: CASSAGQGRGTEAFF
abundance: -
j_gene: TRBJ1-1
d_gene: TRBD1
v_gene: TRBV5-1

CDR3nt: TGTGCCAGCAGCTTAAAGGGGGCCACTGAAGCTTTCTTT
CDR3aa: CASSLKGATEAFF
abundance: -
j_gene: TRBJ1-1
d_gene: TRBD1
v_gene: TRBV13

CDR3nt: TGTGCCAGCGGGGGACTAGCGGGAGGGCCGATCCGGGATGAGCAGTTCTTC
CDR3aa: CASGGLAGGPIRDEQFF
abundance: -
j_gene: TRBJ2-1
d_gene: TRBD2
v_gene: TRBV27

CDR3nt: TGTGCCAGCAGCCCCGCCCGTAGCGGGAGCGGGACCCTGAATGAGCAGTTCTTC
CDR3aa: CASSPARSGSGTLNEQFF
abundance: -
j_gene: TRBJ2-1
d_gene: TRBD2
v_gene: TRBV13

CDR3nt: TGTGCCAGCAGTCCGACTAGCGGGGAGCTGTTTTTT
CDR3aa: CASSPTSGELFF
abundance: -
j_gene: TRBJ2-2
d_gene: -
v_gene: TRBV5-4

CDR3nt: TGCGCCAGCAGCCAAGAAGTCCTTACAGGTAGATATAGCAATCAGCCCCAGCATTTT
CDR3aa: CASSQEVLTGRYSNQPQHF
abundance: -
j_gene: TRBJ1-5
d_gene: -
v_gene: TRBV4-1

CDR3nt: TGTGCCAGTAGTATGGCGGGAATGAACACTGAAGCTTTCTTT
CDR3aa: CASSMAGMNTEAFF
abundance: -
j_gene: TRBJ1-1
d_gene: -
v_gene: TRBV19

CDR3nt: TGTGCCAGCCACTGGGGGAGTAGCAATCAGCCCCAGCATTTT
CDR3aa: CASHWGSSNQPQHF
abundance: -
j_gene: TRBJ1-5
d_gene: -
v_gene: TRBV28

CDR3nt: TGTGCCAGCAGCCCTCCCGGGGGGCCTGAAGCTTTCTTT
CDR3aa: CASSPPGGPEAFF
abundance: few
j_gene: TRBJ1-1
d_gene: -
v_gene: TRBV21-1

CDR3nt: TGTGCCACCAGTGATTTTAACTGGAGCAATGAGCAGTTCTTC
CDR3aa: CATSDFNWSNEQFF
abundance: once
j_gene: TRBJ2-1
d_gene: -
v_gene: TRBV24-1

CDR3nt: TGTGCCAGTTCAGGTACAAGCAATCAGCCCCAGCATTTT
CDR3aa: CASSGTSNQPQHF
abundance: -
j_gene: TRBJ1-5
d_gene: -
v_gene: TRBV7-2

CDR3nt: TGTGCCAGCAGCTTAGGACAAGTGAACACTGAAGCTTTCTTT
CDR3aa: CASSLGQVNTEAFF
abundance: -
j_gene: TRBJ1-1
d_gene: -
v_gene: TRBV7-2

CDR3nt: TGCAGTGCTAGTCAGCCCCAGCATTTT
CDR3aa: CSASQPQHF
abundance: -
j_gene: TRBJ1-5
d_gene: -
v_gene: TRBV20-1

CDR3nt: TGTGCCAGCAGCCCGGGTCCGGGAGGGGTGGACGAAAAACTGTTTTTT
CDR3aa: CASSPGPGGVDEKLFF
abundance: few
j_gene: TRBJ1-4
d_gene: -
v_gene: TRBV7-2

CDR3nt: TGTGCCAGCAGTCTGACTAGCGGTGCCTACGAGCAGTACTTC
CDR3aa: CASSLTSGAYEQYF
abundance: once
j_gene: TRBJ2-7
d_gene: TRBD2
v_gene: TRBV27

CDR3nt: TGTGCCAGCAGCCGGTGGGGGTTAGAGCTGTTTTTT
CDR3aa: CASSRWGLELFF
abundance: -
j_gene: TRBJ2-2
d_gene: -
v_gene: TRBV7-2

CDR3nt: TGTGCCAGCAGCCCCCGGGACAGGGGTAGGACTGAAGCTTTCTTT
CDR3aa: CASSPRDRGRTEAFF
abundance: -
j_gene: TRBJ1-1
d_gene: TRBD1
v_gene: TRBV3-1/TRBV3-2

CDR3nt: TGCGCCAGCTGGGACCCCAGCTCCTACAATGAGCAGTTCTTC
CDR3aa: CASWDPSSYNEQFF
abundance: -
j_gene: TRBJ2-1
d_gene: -
v_gene: TRBV5-1

CDR3nt: TGTGCCAGCAGCCTTTCCGGGGGGTCTGGAAACACCATATATTTT
CDR3aa: CASSLSGGSGNTIYF
abundance: -
j_gene: TRBJ1-3
d_gene: -
v_gene: TRBV7-2

CDR3nt: TGCGCCAGCACCCCAGGAAATAACTATGGCTACACCTTC
CDR3aa: CASTPGNNYGYTF
abundance: once
j_gene: TRBJ1-2
d_gene: -
v_gene: TRBV5-1

CDR3nt: TGTGCCACCAGTGATTCCGCCGGGAGAGTTAATCAGCCCCAGCATTTT
CDR3aa: CATSDSAGRVNQPQHF
abundance: few
j_gene: TRBJ1-5
d_gene: -
v_gene: TRBV24-1